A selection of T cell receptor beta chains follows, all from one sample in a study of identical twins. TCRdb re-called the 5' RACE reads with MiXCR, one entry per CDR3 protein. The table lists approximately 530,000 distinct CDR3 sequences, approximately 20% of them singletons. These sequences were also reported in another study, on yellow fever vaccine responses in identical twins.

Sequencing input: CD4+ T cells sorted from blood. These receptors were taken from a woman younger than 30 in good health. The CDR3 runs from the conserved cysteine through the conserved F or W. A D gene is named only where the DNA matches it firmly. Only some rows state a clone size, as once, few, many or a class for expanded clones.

CDR3: CASSSGQAADTQYF
DNA: TGTGCCAGCAGCTCCGGACAGGCCGCAGATACGCAGTATTTT
size: few
V: TRBV11-2
length: 14
J: TRBJ2-3
D: TRBD1

CDR3: CSAREIAGVGEQFF
DNA: TGCAGTGCTAGAGAGATAGCGGGAGTGGGTGAGCAGTTCTTC
size: once
V: TRBV20-1
length: 14
J: TRBJ2-1
D: TRBD2

CDR3: CASSLNSGGNTGELFF
DNA: TGTGCCAGCAGCTTAAATAGCGGGGGGAACACCGGGGAGCTGTTTTTT
size: NA
V: TRBV7-3
length: 16
J: TRBJ2-2
D: TRBD2

CDR3: CASSQRLGQETQYF
DNA: TGTGCCAGCAGCCAGAGACTAGGGCAAGAGACCCAGTACTTC
size: NA
V: TRBV3-1
length: 14
J: TRBJ2-5
D: NA

CDR3: CASSQHVTSLGKNIQYF
DNA: TGTGCCAGCAGCCAACATGTTACTAGTCTTGGCAAAAACATTCAGTACTTC
size: NA
V: TRBV3-1
length: 17
J: TRBJ2-4
D: NA

CDR3: CASRLRGNTEAFF
DNA: TGTGCCAGCAGGCTCAGGGGGAACACTGAAGCTTTCTTT
size: few
V: TRBV6-1
length: 13
J: TRBJ1-1
D: NA

CDR3: CASSAQTGQPQHF
DNA: TGTGCCAGCAGCGCGCAGACAGGCCAGCCCCAGCATTTT
size: NA
V: TRBV11-2
length: 13
J: TRBJ1-5
D: NA

CDR3: CSAKGDRPNTGELFF
DNA: TGCAGTGCTAAAGGGGACCGCCCGAACACCGGGGAGCTGTTTTTT
size: NA
V: TRBV20-1
length: 15
J: TRBJ2-2
D: NA

CDR3: CASSFTSGGYNEQFF
DNA: TGTGCCAGCAGCTTCACTAGCGGGGGGTACAATGAGCAGTTCTTC
size: few
V: TRBV11-2
length: 15
J: TRBJ2-1
D: TRBD2

CDR3: CASSQEWVSGYGYTF
DNA: TGTGCCAGCAGCCAAGAATGGGTTAGCGGCTATGGCTACACCTTC
size: NA
V: TRBV14
length: 15
J: TRBJ1-2
D: NA

CDR3: CASSRRPPSGGSTDTQYF
DNA: TGTGCCAGCAGCCGCCGCCCCCCGAGCGGGGGGAGCACAGATACGCAGTATTTT
size: NA
V: TRBV3-1
length: 18
J: TRBJ2-3
D: TRBD2

CDR3: CASSSPTAILYNEQFF
DNA: TGTGCCAGCAGCTCCCCGACAGCCATCCTTTACAATGAGCAGTTCTTC
size: few
V: TRBV7-8
length: 16
J: TRBJ2-1
D: NA

CDR3: CASSPGQASSGNTIYF
DNA: TGTGCCAGCAGCCCCGGACAAGCATCGTCTGGAAACACCATATATTTT
size: few
V: TRBV7-9
length: 16
J: TRBJ1-3
D: NA

CDR3: CSARDVGADTQYF
DNA: TGCAGTGCTAGAGACGTGGGTGCAGATACGCAGTATTTT
size: NA
V: TRBV20-1
length: 13
J: TRBJ2-3
D: NA

CDR3: CASSARDGSYEQYF
DNA: TGCGCCAGCAGCGCCCGGGACGGCTCCTACGAGCAGTACTTC
size: few
V: TRBV5-1
length: 14
J: TRBJ2-7
D: NA

CDR3: CSVAQGSYEQYF
DNA: TGCAGCGTTGCGCAGGGTTCCTACGAGCAGTACTTC
size: NA
V: TRBV29-1
length: 12
J: TRBJ2-7
D: NA

CDR3: CASSDRRYWLAGLNTGELFF
DNA: TGTGCCAGCAGTGACCGTCGGTATTGGCTAGCGGGTCTTAACACCGGGGAGCTGTTTTTT
size: once
V: TRBV6-4
length: 20
J: TRBJ2-2
D: TRBD2

CDR3: CASSLGLAGPEQYF
DNA: TGTGCCAGCAGTTTAGGGCTAGCGGGACCCGAGCAGTACTTC
size: few
V: TRBV12-3/TRBV12-4
length: 14
J: TRBJ2-7
D: TRBD2

CDR3: CASSLGQILSGNTIYF
DNA: TGTGCCAGCAGCCTAGGACAGATACTCTCTGGAAACACCATATATTTT
size: NA
V: TRBV3-1
length: 16
J: TRBJ1-3
D: NA

CDR3: CASSLSQREGEKTQYF
DNA: TGCGCCAGCAGCTTGAGCCAGCGGGAGGGGGAAAAGACCCAGTACTTC
size: NA
V: TRBV5-1
length: 16
J: TRBJ2-5
D: TRBD2

CDR3: CASSQGLRAGGNSYEQYF
DNA: TGCGCCAGCAGCCAGGGGCTTAGGGCGGGAGGAAACTCCTACGAGCAGTACTTC
size: NA
V: TRBV5-1
length: 18
J: TRBJ2-7
D: TRBD2

CDR3: CASSSYVTTLREQYF
DNA: TGTGCCAGCAGTTCATACGTGACTACCCTTCGGGAGCAGTACTTC
size: NA
V: TRBV27
length: 15
J: TRBJ2-7
D: NA

CDR3: CATRGNLGGPDNEQFF
DNA: TGTGCCACCAGAGGAAACCTGGGCGGCCCCGACAATGAGCAGTTCTTC
size: few
V: TRBV24-1
length: 16
J: TRBJ2-1
D: NA

CDR3: CASSSLRGDRGTYEQYF
DNA: TGTGCCAGCAGTTCCCTTAGGGGGGATCGCGGGACCTACGAGCAGTACTTC
size: few
V: TRBV27
length: 17
J: TRBJ2-7
D: NA

CDR3: CASSQLAGGMYNEQFF
DNA: TGTGCCAGCAGCCAGCTAGCGGGAGGGATGTACAATGAGCAGTTCTTC
size: NA
V: TRBV3-1
length: 16
J: TRBJ2-1
D: TRBD2

CDR3: CASIGRTYNEQFF
DNA: TGTGCCAGCATCGGGAGAACCTACAATGAGCAGTTCTTC
size: few
V: TRBV12-3/TRBV12-4
length: 13
J: TRBJ2-1
D: NA

CDR3: CASSFLAGTAISGANVLTF
DNA: TGTGCCAGCAGTTTTCTCGCCGGGACAGCAATCTCTGGGGCCAACGTCCTGACTTTC
size: few
V: TRBV12-3/TRBV12-4
length: 19
J: TRBJ2-6
D: TRBD1

CDR3: CASSGPGRRDTQYF
DNA: TGTGCCAGTAGCGGTCCCGGGAGAAGAGATACGCAGTATTTT
size: few
V: TRBV19
length: 14
J: TRBJ2-3
D: NA

CDR3: CATSGLAQETQYF
DNA: TGTGCCACCTCGGGACTAGCACAAGAGACCCAGTACTTC
size: NA
V: TRBV6-1
length: 13
J: TRBJ2-5
D: TRBD2

CDR3: CASRRLAGGTLVDTQYF
DNA: TGTGCCAGCAGACGCCTAGCGGGGGGGACCCTCGTGGATACGCAGTATTTT
size: NA
V: TRBV6-1
length: 17
J: TRBJ2-3
D: TRBD2

CDR3: CAISEGNIGNEKLFF
DNA: TGTGCCATCAGTGAGGGGAATATTGGTAATGAAAAACTGTTTTTT
size: few
V: TRBV10-3
length: 15
J: TRBJ1-4
D: NA

CDR3: CSVGGLAGVISYNEQFF
DNA: TGCAGCGTTGGGGGACTAGCGGGAGTTATCTCCTACAATGAGCAGTTCTTC
size: NA
V: TRBV29-1
length: 17
J: TRBJ2-1
D: TRBD2

CDR3: CASSKREPRAQTQYF
DNA: TGTGCCAGCAGCAAGCGGGAGCCTCGGGCACAGACGCAGTATTTT
size: NA
V: TRBV3-1
length: 15
J: TRBJ2-3
D: TRBD2

CDR3: CASSVTPTSYNEQFF
DNA: TGTGCCAGCAGTGTCACTCCTACCTCCTACAATGAGCAGTTCTTC
size: NA
V: TRBV2
length: 15
J: TRBJ2-1
D: NA

CDR3: CASSLGRGRGPLHF
DNA: TGTGCCAGCAGTTTAGGCAGGGGGCGCGGGCCCCTGCATTTT
size: NA
V: TRBV12-3/TRBV12-4
length: 14
J: TRBJ1-5
D: TRBD1

CDR3: CASSKAKNTEAFF
DNA: TGTGCCAGCAGCAAAGCAAAGAACACTGAAGCTTTCTTT
size: NA
V: TRBV21-1
length: 13
J: TRBJ1-1
D: NA

CDR3: CASGPLWFGGELFF
DNA: TGTGCCAGCGGACCTCTGTGGTTCGGCGGGGAGCTGTTTTTT
size: few
V: TRBV3-1
length: 14
J: TRBJ2-2
D: NA

CDR3: CASRSPGRDQETQYF
DNA: TGCGCCAGCAGATCCCCGGGGAGGGACCAAGAGACCCAGTACTTC
size: NA
V: TRBV5-1
length: 15
J: TRBJ2-5
D: TRBD2

CDR3: CASSKIGTEETQYF
DNA: TGTGCCAGCAGTAAGATAGGGACAGAAGAGACCCAGTACTTC
size: few
V: TRBV12-3/TRBV12-4
length: 14
J: TRBJ2-5
D: TRBD1

CDR3: CASSLSRMGNTEAFF
DNA: TGTGCCAGCAGCCTCAGTAGAATGGGGAACACTGAAGCTTTCTTT
size: few
V: TRBV6-1
length: 15
J: TRBJ1-1
D: NA

CDR3: CASRYSTRTANTGELFF
DNA: TGTGCCAGCAGATACTCAACAAGGACAGCGAACACCGGGGAGCTGTTTTTT
size: NA
V: TRBV27
length: 17
J: TRBJ2-2
D: NA

CDR3: CASSPTGTLTQYF
DNA: TGTGCCAGCAGCCCGACTGGCACTCTTACGCAGTATTTT
size: NA
V: TRBV14
length: 13
J: TRBJ2-3
D: NA

CDR3: CASRGWTRRLTQYF
DNA: TGCGCCAGCCGAGGATGGACAAGACGTCTTACCCAGTACTTC
size: few
V: TRBV5-1
length: 14
J: TRBJ2-5
D: NA

CDR3: CASSLASTLAKNIQYF
DNA: TGTGCCAGCAGCTTAGCTAGCACCCTAGCCAAAAACATTCAGTACTTC
size: NA
V: TRBV7-2
length: 16
J: TRBJ2-4
D: NA

CDR3: CASSLAGGGAKNIQYF
DNA: TGTGCCAGCAGCTTGGCAGGGGGGGGAGCCAAAAACATTCAGTACTTC
size: few
V: TRBV7-9
length: 16
J: TRBJ2-4
D: NA

CDR3: CSAPVGKNTEAFF
DNA: TGCAGTGCCCCGGTGGGGAAGAACACTGAAGCTTTCTTT
size: NA
V: TRBV20-1
length: 13
J: TRBJ1-1
D: NA

CDR3: CASKPFVEGRGTGELFF
DNA: TGTGCCAGTAAACCGTTTGTTGAGGGGCGAGGTACCGGGGAGCTGTTTTTT
size: NA
V: TRBV11-2
length: 17
J: TRBJ2-2
D: NA

CDR3: CASSRGLAEFADTQYF
DNA: TGCGCCAGCAGTAGGGGACTAGCGGAGTTTGCAGATACGCAGTATTTT
size: few
V: TRBV5-1
length: 16
J: TRBJ2-3
D: TRBD2

CDR3: CASSVPGTGRNNEQFF
DNA: TGTGCCAGCAGTGTCCCCGGGACAGGGCGTAACAATGAGCAGTTCTTC
size: once
V: TRBV6-1
length: 16
J: TRBJ2-1
D: TRBD1

CDR3: CASRGQGNQPQHF
DNA: TGTGCCAGCAGGGGACAGGGGAATCAGCCCCAGCATTTT
size: many
V: TRBV6-1
length: 13
J: TRBJ1-5
D: TRBD1

CDR3: CASRRRADSVGETQYF
DNA: TGTGCCAGCAGACGAAGGGCGGACTCTGTAGGAGAGACCCAGTACTTC
size: NA
V: TRBV6-1
length: 16
J: TRBJ2-5
D: NA

CDR3: CASSKTKTSGGSYNEQFF
DNA: TGTGCCAGCAGTAAGACGAAGACTAGCGGGGGATCCTACAATGAGCAGTTCTTC
size: NA
V: TRBV28
length: 18
J: TRBJ2-1
D: TRBD2

CDR3: CSVPGGGRNQPQHF
DNA: TGCAGTGTCCCGGGGGGGGGCCGCAATCAGCCCCAGCATTTT
size: few
V: TRBV20-1
length: 14
J: TRBJ1-5
D: NA

CDR3: CASSRQQVNNEQFF
DNA: TGCGCCAGCAGCCGCCAGCAGGTTAACAATGAGCAGTTCTTC
size: few
V: TRBV5-1
length: 14
J: TRBJ2-1
D: NA

CDR3: CASSPRLAFSYEQYF
DNA: TGTGCCAGCAGCCCCAGACTAGCATTTTCCTACGAGCAGTACTTC
size: NA
V: TRBV27
length: 15
J: TRBJ2-7
D: TRBD2

CDR3: CASSLAAGGSPLHF
DNA: TGTGCCAGCAGCTTGGCGGCAGGTGGTTCACCCCTCCACTTT
size: few
V: TRBV5-6
length: 14
J: TRBJ1-6
D: NA